The clone carrying this T cell receptor beta chain was counted between two and nine times. Its specificity is unknown. Using its own MiXCR run on the RACE reads, TCRdb lists one record per CDR3 protein. The sample has 65,000 to 70,000 distinct CDR3 sequences, over 9.5% seen once. These data come from a study of human T cells and chemical hapten exposure. Overall study findings and caveats: Sensitization with DPC brought no change to TCRs above 1 in 1000 in frequency.

Time point indicated: pre-sensitization, week 0. Treatment: therapeutic diphenylcyclopropenone sensitization with weekly scalp DPC. Trimming removed 3 bases from V and 0 bases from J, with 10 bases in between. The CDR3 totals 15 residues. Germline V gene sequence: CDR1 SGDLS, CDR2 YYNGEE. The TCR was taken from a woman aged 50 to 65 with alopecia areata. Some clones in this sample may be carry-over from other donors' samples. The chain links TRBV9 to TRBJ1-3; unclear D gene. Sequenced material: whole blood, taken in connection with sensitization to the hapten diphenylcyclopropenone (DPC). The CDR3 here is CASSATWSSGNTIYF. In DNA, the CDR3 is TGTGCCAGCAGCGCCACATGGTCCTCTGGAAACACCATATATTTT.